The 30 T cell receptor beta chains below all came from one sample that was sequenced in a study of cytomegalovirus exposure and HLA in healthy donors. With 60 Vbeta and 13 Jbeta primers, the PCR was carried out. Produced via immunoSEQ multiplex PCR; TCRdb's table is partial and in-frame only. The sample includes roughly 180,000 clones, roughly a tenth of them seen just once. Sequencing was performed on PBMCs. Source of these receptors: a woman younger than 45 in good health and CMV-seropositive.

This clone appeared a few times. The gene calls are TRBV20-1 and TRBJ2-1; TRBD2 is a possible D gene (6 bases). V was shortened by 0 bases and J by 9 bases, with 6 bases between the two germline ends. This CDR3 has 11 amino acids. The germline V gene encodes CDR1 DFQATT and CDR2 SNEGSKA (reference sequence). The CDR3 protein is CSARDSGEQFF. The CDR3 nucleotides are TGCAGTGCTAGAGATAGCGGTGAGCAGTTCTTC.

This clone was seen only a few times. This chain joins TRBV19 and TRBJ2-6; D uncertain. CDR1 and CDR2 from the germline V gene are LNHDA and SQIVND (reference sequence). This CDR3 has 15 residues. The V end was cut by 3 bases, the J end by 3 bases, with 9 bases between. CDR3 DNA: TGTGCCAGTAGTATGGTTACTCTTGGGGCCAACGTCCTGACTTTC. Amino acid sequence: CASSMVTLGANVLTF.

The chain links TRBV29-1 to TRBJ1-5, with TRBD1 matching over 9 bases. J was trimmed by 7 bases and V by 7 bases; bases with no gene match: 8. CDR3 length equals 13 residues. Germline V gene sequence: CDR1 SQVTM, CDR2 ANQGSEA. DNA of the CDR3: TGCAGCGCTAACAGGGGACAGGGACAGCCCCAGCATTTT. Its translation is CSANRGQGQPQHF. Full variable domain (remainder filled in from reference TRBV29-1 and TRBJ1-5): SAVISQKPSRDICQRGTSLTIQCQVDSQVTMMFWYRQQPGQSLTLIATANQGSEATYESGFVIDKFPISRPNLTFSTLTVSNMSPEDSSIYLCSANRGQGQPQHFGDGTRLSIL.

The chain is built from TRBV6-1 and TRBJ2-7; 7 nucleotides align to TRBD2. The V and J ends lost 8 bases and 2 bases, in that order; junction bases with no gene match: 6. The CDR3 totals 13 residues. CDR1 and CDR2 from the germline V gene are MNHNS and SASEGT. The CDR3: CASLQAGTYEQYF. The DNA of the CDR3 is TGTGCCAGCCTACAAGCGGGAACCTACGAGCAGTACTTC.

The sample holds a few counts of this clone. This rearrangement joins TRBV18 to TRBJ1-1; tentative D call: TRBD1 (6 bases). Trimming stripped 3 bases from V and 1 base from J, with 18 bases between. CDR3 length: 17 amino acids. Germline CDR1 KGHSH, CDR2 LQKENI. CDR3 residues: CASSPLGQGKKNTEAFF. The CDR3 nucleotides are TGTGCCAGCTCACCTCTAGGGCAGGGGAAGAAGAACACTGAAGCTTTCTTT.

With regard to this clone: Distinct nucleotide sequences in the sample also encode this CDR3. V is TRBV15 and J is TRBJ1-5; D unresolved. The germline gives CDR1 LNHNV, CDR2 YYDKDF (reference sequence). The CDR3 sequence is 13 residues long. Trimming removed 2 bases from V and 3 bases from J, with 5 bases in between. The CDR3 spells CATSRTVNQPQHF. Written as DNA, the CDR3 is TGTGCCACCAGCAGAACAGTCAATCAGCCCCAGCATTTT.

This clone showed up just a few times. This sequence joins TRBV5-6 and TRBJ2-1; 7 positions match TRBD2. Trimming removed 3 bases from V and 4 bases from J; junction bases left unmatched: 4. The CDR3 is 14 amino acids. Germline CDR1 and CDR2: SGHDT and YYEEEE. The CDR3 reads CASSSGLPYNEQFF. The CDR3 DNA reads as TGTGCCAGCAGCTCGGGACTACCATACAATGAGCAGTTCTTC.

This clone has more than one count but fewer than ten. No DNA is shown, since the ends of the CDR3 on it are uncertain; the CDR3 is the one TCRdb lists. The chain joins TRBV30 to TRBJ1-2. Inclusive of both ends, the CDR3 amounts to 11 amino acids. Germline V gives CDR1 GTSNPN, CDR2 SVGIG (reference sequence). The CDR3 loop is CAWASGNRRDF.

This clone was seen more than once but under ten times. This rearrangement joins TRBV5-1 to TRBJ2-5; 11 nucleotides match TRBD2. This CDR3 region has 16 residues. The V segment lost 4 bases and the J segment 5 bases; nucleotides outside the gene matches: 10. CDR1 SGHRS and CDR2 YFSETQ come from the germline V gene. The chain's CDR3 is CASSVLTSGTSETQYF. CDR3 bases: TGCGCCAGCAGCGTATTGACTAGCGGGACCTCCGAGACCCAGTACTTC.

This chain joins TRBV2 and TRBJ1-5, with 7 bases identical to TRBD1. This CDR3 has 13 amino acids. The germline V gene has CDR1 SNHLY and CDR2 FYNNEI. The trim removed 6 bases at V and 5 bases at J, leaving 4 bases unmatched. This CDR3 is CASSGTVDQPQHF. DNA for the CDR3: TGTGCCAGCAGCGGGACAGTTGATCAGCCCCAGCATTTT.

CDR3 in DNA: TGCGCCAGCAGCTTGGAGAATAGCGGGACCGTTGAGCAGTTCTTC. As protein: CASSLENSGTVEQFF. The chain recombines TRBV5-1 with TRBJ2-1, with 8 bases matching TRBD2. CDR3 length: 15 amino acids. Losses at the gene ends were 0 bases for V and 9 bases for J; bases not matched to a gene: 8. Looked up from germline, CDR1 is SGHRS and CDR2 is YFSETQ.

This clone came up a few times. J is TRBJ1-5 and V is TRBV10-3, with 8 nucleotides matching TRBD1. The V segment lost 4 bases and the J segment 2 bases; nucleotides outside the gene matches: 7. The CDR3 totals 16 residues. Germline V gives CDR1 ENHRY, CDR2 SYGVKD. The chain's CDR3 is CAISGRAGGGNQPQHF. The DNA for the CDR3 is TGTGCCATCAGTGGTCGCGCAGGGGGCGGCAATCAGCCCCAGCATTTT.

The V call is TRBV5-6, the J call TRBJ2-2; 13 bases match TRBD2. CDR1 and CDR2 (germline): SGHDT, YYEEEE. V shed 3 bases and J 2 bases; nucleotides not matched to a gene: 4. CDR3 length equals 17 residues. CDR3 protein: CASSSGLAGANTGELFF. The CDR3 nucleotides read TGTGCCAGCAGCTCTGGACTAGCGGGAGCTAACACCGGGGAGCTGTTTTTT.

This clone has a handful of counts. The chain couples TRBV5-4 to TRBJ1-1; D might be TRBD1 (5 bases). Trimming shortened V by 0 bases and J by 0 bases, and 15 bases separated the two germline ends. The germline V gene has CDR1 SGHNT and CDR2 YYREEE (reference sequence). This CDR3 is built from 17 residues. The CDR3 here is CASSLGQPNNMNTEAFF. The CDR3 nucleotides read TGTGCCAGCAGCTTGGGACAGCCCAATAATATGAACACTGAAGCTTTCTTT.

For this clone: At one end, the junction sequence differs from germline, possibly due to a read error. The J gene is TRBJ1-5, the V gene TRBV7-2; 7 nucleotides line up with TRBD1. Germline values: CDR1 SGHTA, CDR2 FQGNSA. The CDR3 is 14 residues long. CDR3 coding DNA: TGTGCCAGCAGATCATACGTGACAGGGTTGGCCCAGAATTTT. It encodes CASRSYVTGLAQNF.

This clone was counted between two and nine times. The chain links TRBV7-6 to TRBJ2-5, with 8 bases matching TRBD1. The CDR3 length is 14 residues. V gave up 2 bases and J gave up 2 bases; unmatched junction bases: 1. CDR1 is SGHVS and CDR2 is FNYEAQ in the germline V gene. The CDR3 nucleotides are TGTGCCAGCAGCTTAAACAGGGGGCAAGAGACCCAGTACTTC. This encodes CASSLNRGQETQYF.

In this sample, this clone turned up a few times. The chain joins TRBV5-1 to TRBJ2-2; the D is unclear. Germline CDR1 SGHRS, CDR2 YFSETQ. Trimming removed 0 bases from V and 0 bases from J, with 12 bases in between. The CDR3 totals 17 residues. The chain's CDR3 is CASSLDGRHSNTGELFF. In DNA form, the CDR3 reads TGCGCCAGCAGCTTGGACGGCAGGCACTCGAACACCGGGGAGCTGTTTTTT.

This chain links TRBV9 with TRBJ2-6; TRBD1 aligns across 7 bases. Germline assignment: CDR1 SGDLS and CDR2 YYNGEE. The V gene end was trimmed by 0 bases and the J gene end by 0 bases; junction bases not matched to a gene: 9. This CDR3 has 19 residues. The CDR3 loop reads CASSVAKGAYSSGANVLTF. CDR3 bases: TGTGCCAGCAGCGTAGCTAAGGGGGCCTACAGCTCTGGGGCCAACGTCCTGACTTTC.

J is TRBJ2-5 and V is TRBV29-1; 7 nucleotides line up with TRBD2. The J call is doubtful: the DNA matches TRBJ2-7 better. Germline loops: CDR1 SQVTM, CDR2 ANQGSEA. The length of the CDR3 is 15 residues. CDR3 residues: CSVLGSRTSSYEQYF. In nucleotides, the CDR3 is TGCAGCGTTTTAGGGTCCCGGACTAGCTCCTACGAGCAGTACTTC.

The V gene is TRBV10-3, the J gene TRBJ2-5; 10 nucleotides match TRBD2. The V segment lost 8 bases and the J segment 7 bases; nucleotides outside the gene matches: 10. Germline CDR1 is ENHRY and CDR2 is SYGVKD. This CDR3 contains 14 residues. The CDR3: CAIGGLAPAGTQYF. CDR3 in DNA: TGTGCCATCGGGGGACTAGCGCCGGCAGGGACCCAGTACTTC.

A word on this clone: An end of the junction differs from the germline gene, which may be a read error. Other DNA sequences from this sample encode an identical CDR3 as well. J is TRBJ2-7 and V is TRBV18; possibly TRBD1 for D (5 bases). The CDR3 is 17 amino acids. Germline V gene sequence: CDR1 KGHSH, CDR2 LQKENI. CDR3: CASSPRYGAGHYEEQYF. Written as DNA, the CDR3 is TGCGCCAGCTCACCGAGGTACGGAGCAGGGCACTACGAGGAGCAGTACTTC.

This clone has only a few counts. The V gene is TRBV15, the J gene TRBJ2-7, with TRBD1 matching 10 bases. The CDR3 loop spans 15 amino acids. CDR1 and CDR2 from the germline V gene are LNHNV and YYDKDF (reference sequence). V was clipped by 3 bases and J by 2 bases; unmatched bases: 4. The CDR3 sequence: CATSSRDRGPYEQYF. The CDR3 DNA reads TGTGCCACCAGCAGCAGGGACAGGGGACCCTACGAGCAGTACTTC. The full variable domain, rest sourced from reference TRBV15 and TRBJ2-7, is DAMVIQNPRYQVTQFGKPVTLSCSQTLNHNVMYWYQQKSSQAPKLLFHYYDKDFNNEADTPDNFQSRRPNTSFCFLDIRSPGLGDTAMYLCATSSRDRGPYEQYFGPGTRLTVT.

The chain links TRBV5-4 to TRBJ2-1, with TRBD2 matching 9 bases. There are 17 residues in the CDR3. With 0 bases clipped from V and 4 bases from J, the junction kept 8 bases outside the gene matches. Germline V lookup: CDR1 SGHNT, CDR2 YYREEE (reference sequence). CDR3 coding DNA: TGTGCCAGCAGCTTGGCGCTGGATAGCGGGAGATACAATGAGCAGTTCTTC. It is translated as CASSLALDSGRYNEQFF.

The chain is built from TRBV20-1 and TRBJ2-3; D gene ambiguous. Germline-derived CDR1 and CDR2 are DFQATT and SNEGSKA (reference sequence). The CDR3 loop spans 10 amino acids. V lost 4 bases to trimming and J lost 4 bases, with 3 bases between them. CDR3 nucleotide sequence: TGCAGTGCTATAGCAGATACGCAGTATTTT. It is translated as CSAIADTQYF.

V gene TRBV19 combines with J gene TRBJ1-1; no clear D gene. This CDR3 region has 12 residues. CDR1 and CDR2 (germline): LNHDA, SQIVND (reference sequence). Trimming took off 4 bases at V and 0 bases at J, with 3 bases between the two ends. DNA for the CDR3: TGTGCCAGTAGTAGGCTGAACACTGAAGCTTTCTTT. Amino acids: CASSRLNTEAFF. Using reference TRBV19 and TRBJ1-1 for the parts outside the CDR3, the full variable domain is DGGITQSPKYLFRKEGQNVTLSCEQNLNHDAMYWYRQDPGQGLRLIYYSQIVNDFQKGDIAEGYSVSREKKESFPLTVTSAQKNPTAFYLCASSRLNTEAFFGQGTRLTVV.

The sample holds one count of this clone. J is TRBJ2-1 and V is TRBV7-7, with 12 bases identical to TRBD1. Looked up from germline, CDR1 is SSHAT and CDR2 is FNYEAQ (reference sequence). With 5 bases clipped from V and 6 bases from J, the junction kept 8 bases outside the gene matches. The CDR3 length is 16 residues. The CDR3 is CASSADGTGGGNEQFF. CDR3 DNA: TGTGCCAGCAGCGCAGATGGGACAGGGGGCGGCAATGAGCAGTTCTTC.

This clone has more than one count but fewer than ten. In DNA form, the CDR3 reads TGTGCCTGGAGTTTTGGACAGGGCGGCCAGCCCCAGCATTTT. It yields the protein CAWSFGQGGQPQHF. The gene calls are TRBV30 and TRBJ1-5; TRBD1 matches at 8 bases. CDR1 is GTSNPN and CDR2 is SVGIG in the germline V gene (reference sequence). After removal of 2 bases from V and 7 bases from J, the junction contained 7 bases not matched to a gene. This CDR3 has 14 amino acids.

This clone was counted only a few times. The chain is built from TRBV10-3 and TRBJ1-2; D might be TRBD1 (6 bases). The germline V gene encodes CDR1 ENHRY and CDR2 SYGVKD. Trimming removed 3 bases from V and 4 bases from J, with 21 bases in between. The length of the CDR3 is 17 residues. In DNA form, the CDR3 reads TGTGCCATCAGTGACAGGGGCGCGGATCTATCGATCTATGGCTACACCTTC. Its translation is CAISDRGADLSIYGYTF.

V and J are TRBV19 and TRBJ2-3, with TRBD1 as a possible D gene (6 bases). V was pared by 7 bases and J by 2 bases, with 25 bases between. This CDR3 is built from 18 residues. Germline values: CDR1 LNHDA, CDR2 SQIVND (reference sequence). Here the CDR3 DNA reads TGTGCCAGTACACCTTCACGGTGGCAGGGGAGTGCCACAGATACGCAGTATTTT. Its protein is CASTPSRWQGSATDTQYF.

This clone occurred a few times. The CDR3 sequence: CASSSWTSGAYEQYF. The CDR3 nucleotides read TGTGCCAGCAGTTCCTGGACTAGCGGGGCCTACGAGCAGTACTTC. This chain links TRBV6-6 with TRBJ2-7; 12 nucleotides align to TRBD2. V trimming: 4 bases; J trimming: 2 bases; junction bases outside the gene matches: 3. Looked up from germline, CDR1 is MNHNY and CDR2 is SVGAGI (reference sequence). This CDR3 has 15 amino acids.